A selection of T cell receptor beta chains follows, all from one sample in a study of T-cell reconstitution after alpha-beta-depleted transplantation in children. TCRdb reanalysed the PCR reads using MiXCR and keeps one entry per CDR3 protein. The sample records 500,000 to 650,000 distinct CDR3 sequences, over 9.5% being singletons. The sequenced sample was PBMCs, mostly from graft donor cells, obtained 180 days after TCRalphabeta/CD19-depleted stem cell transplant. These receptors were obtained from a female patient aged 2-10 years who had a stem cell transplant for aplastic anemia, so the T cells may come from the graft donor. The CDR3 runs from the conserved cysteine through the conserved F or W. D genes are given only for firm matches. The listing skips clone size in some rows; elsewhere it reads once, few, many or a size class.

v_call,j_call,d_call,clone_size,cdr3_aa,cdr3_nt
TRBV28,TRBJ2-7,-,-,CASSLSFYEQYF,TGTGCCAGCAGTTTATCCTTTTACGAGCAGTACTTC
TRBV9,TRBJ1-5,-,many,CASSPGPHSDHQPQHF,TGTGCCAGCAGCCCAGGACCACACTCTGACCATCAGCCCCAGCATTTT
TRBV13,TRBJ2-5,TRBD2,-,CASSLGPSGKYQETQYF,TGTGCCAGCAGCTTAGGCCCTAGCGGGAAGTACCAAGAGACCCAGTACTTC
TRBV4-3,TRBJ2-1,-,-,CASSQVAGGYNEQFF,TGCGCCAGCAGCCAAGTAGCAGGAGGATACAATGAGCAGTTCTTC
TRBV5-1,TRBJ2-3,TRBD1,many,CASGRQGQGPDTQYF,TGCGCCAGCGGTAGACAGGGCCAGGGTCCAGATACGCAGTATTTT
TRBV18,TRBJ2-1,-,-,CASSPWASERYNEQFF,TGTGCCAGCTCACCTTGGGCTAGCGAGCGGTACAATGAGCAGTTCTTC
TRBV11-2,TRBJ1-5,-,few,CASSLRGMGFRDKDQPQHF,TGTGCCAGCAGCTTAAGGGGTATGGGATTCCGGGACAAAGATCAGCCCCAGCATTTT
TRBV20-1,TRBJ2-3,-,few,CSARVWEYHRTDTQYF,TGCAGTGCTAGAGTTTGGGAGTACCATCGCACAGATACGCAGTATTTT
TRBV7-9,TRBJ1-4,TRBD1,-,CASSTPGQGYEKLFF,TGTGCCAGCAGCACGCCGGGACAGGGATATGAAAAACTGTTTTTT
TRBV12-3/TRBV12-4,TRBJ1-2,-,few,CASSLFVIDGYTF,TGTGCCAGCAGTTTATTTGTCATAGATGGCTACACCTTC
TRBV28,TRBJ2-2,-,few,CASSFLALNTGELFF,TGTGCCAGCAGTTTTCTGGCTCTTAACACCGGGGAGCTGTTTTTT
TRBV5-1,TRBJ2-5,-,many,CASSPTTSEETQYF,TGCGCCAGCAGCCCGACTACCTCAGAAGAGACCCAGTACTTC
TRBV20-1,TRBJ2-1,TRBD2,many,CSARDPSGGRFGEQFF,TGCAGTGCTAGAGATCCGAGCGGGGGGAGGTTTGGTGAGCAGTTCTTC
TRBV18,TRBJ2-1,TRBD2,few,CASSPSTSGRNSYNEQFF,TGTGCCAGCTCACCGAGTACTAGCGGGAGGAACTCCTACAATGAGCAGTTCTTC
TRBV15,TRBJ1-2,-,-,CATSRDLLGYTF,TGTGCCACCAGCAGAGATCTGCTTGGCTACACCTTC
TRBV4-1,TRBJ2-4,-,-,CASSQLLYKTETKNIQYF,TGCGCCAGCAGCCAATTACTCTATAAGACAGAAACCAAAAACATTCAGTACTTC
TRBV7-2,TRBJ2-1,TRBD2,-,CASSFLAGRNEQFF,TGTGCCAGCAGCTTTCTAGCGGGAAGAAATGAGCAGTTCTTC
TRBV7-3,TRBJ2-1,-,many,CASSSLKGSYNEQFF,TGTGCCAGCAGCTCTTTAAAGGGGTCCTACAATGAGCAGTTCTTC
TRBV14,TRBJ2-3,TRBD2,-,CASSQGPSGRSTDTQYF,TGTGCCAGCAGCCAAGGCCCCAGCGGGAGAAGTACAGATACGCAGTATTTT
TRBV7-8,TRBJ2-1,-,few,CASSSWGMDPVAEQFF,TGTGCCAGCAGCTCGTGGGGAATGGACCCCGTCGCTGAGCAGTTCTTC
TRBV7-2,TRBJ1-2,-,few,CASSLAVRGHTF,TGTGCCAGCAGCTTAGCTGTCAGGGGTCACACCTTC
TRBV12-3/TRBV12-4,TRBJ2-1,-,many,CASSLSRDSAEQFF,TGTGCCAGCAGTCTGTCCCGGGACTCGGCCGAGCAGTTCTTC
TRBV20-1,TRBJ1-1,-,-,CSARAGRRHPEAFF,TGCAGTGCTAGAGCCGGCAGGCGTCACCCTGAAGCTTTCTTT
TRBV4-3,TRBJ2-1,-,few,CASSQDPDYNEQFF,TGCGCCAGCAGCCAAGATCCCGACTACAATGAGCAGTTCTTC
TRBV15,TRBJ2-1,-,few,CATSKVASNEQFF,TGTGCCACCAGCAAGGTGGCCTCCAATGAGCAGTTCTTC
TRBV24-1,TRBJ2-7,-,few,CATSDGSSYEQYF,TGTGCCACCAGCGACGGTAGCTCCTACGAGCAGTACTTC
TRBV7-8,TRBJ2-1,-,-,CASTEAVGFDEQFF,TGTGCCAGCACTGAGGCTGTCGGTTTCGATGAGCAGTTCTTC
TRBV20-1,TRBJ2-7,TRBD2,few,CSALGRTSGRGTYEQYF,TGCAGTGCTCTGGGTCGGACTAGCGGGAGAGGAACCTACGAGCAGTACTTC
TRBV5-1,TRBJ2-7,-,few,CASRNIEVNSYEQYF,TGCGCCAGCAGAAATATAGAAGTGAACTCCTACGAGCAGTACTTC
TRBV30,TRBJ2-1,-,-,CAWRSRNEQFF,TGTGCCTGGAGGTCCCGGAATGAGCAGTTCTTC
TRBV27,TRBJ2-1,TRBD2,-,CASSYRTLAGAVDEQFF,TGTGCCAGCAGTTACCGAACCCTAGCGGGAGCGGTCGATGAGCAGTTCTTC
TRBV20-1,TRBJ1-1,-,-,CSASTGPMNTEAFF,TGCAGTGCTAGTACGGGGCCCATGAACACTGAAGCTTTCTTT
TRBV20-1,TRBJ1-4,-,few,CSARVFGYEKLFF,TGCAGTGCTAGAGTATTCGGGTATGAAAAACTGTTTTTT